This T cell receptor (beta chain) was retrieved from a study of CD8 T cells in Susac syndrome (dated by TCRdb to about 2019). Regarding the complete study: Among the sequenced Susac syndrome patients, about 6 had clinically active disease and roughly eight were in clinical remission. At blood withdrawal, Susac syndrome patients were either therapy-naive, taking corticosteroids (in some cases with IVIg as well), or taking IVIg alone. Repertoire sequencing was used to test whether CD8+ T cell activation and differentiation in Susac syndrome was antigen driven.

The CDR3 contains 13 residues, cysteine and phenylalanine counted. Only the CDR3 DNA is retained, 39 bases long and in frame from the first base. V is cut by 2 bases and J by 3 bases, and the space between the germline ends is 7 bases. Looking up the germline V gene yields CDR1 KGHSH and CDR2 LQKENI. High-throughput TCR beta sequencing profiled peripheral blood CD8+ and CD4+ T cells from healthy donors, Susac syndrome patients and multiple sclerosis patients. The Susac syndrome patients fulfilled recently defined diagnostic criteria for definite or probable disease. CD8+ TEMRA cells were enriched by FACS, while bulk CD8+ and CD4+ T cells were purified by magnetic negative isolation. Blood was drawn into EDTA tubes, processed within 24 hours, and PBMCs were isolated by density gradient centrifugation. PBMCs intended for TCR sequencing were cryopreserved in liquid nitrogen and were subsequently thawed in a 37 degrees C water bath. Purity of sorted or isolated CD4+, CD8+ and CD8+ TEMRA cells was at least 90%.

RNA was extracted with the RNeasy kit and about 0.5 to 1 ug was reverse transcribed using random hexamers. The immunoSEQ multiplex PCR assay, covering 54 Vbeta and 13 Jbeta segments, was used to amplify TCR beta CDR3 regions. PCR amplification bias was corrected using a synthetic template baseline for primer optimization and computational correction. As for how the authors treated the data: Reads were annotated to V, D and J genes per IMGT and analyzed with immunoSEQ Analyzer, keeping only productive sequences. Clonality was computed as one minus Shannon entropy normalized by log2 of the number of productive unique sequences. Public and private clones were assessed among the 100 most prevalent clones of each patient and control. Clones were defined as Susac-specific if absent from the healthy and MS cohorts, from over a thousand published viral clones and from other ImmuneACCESS disease sequences. Through fastp at Q25 and MiXCR, TCRdb rebuilt clones from the public reads, retaining in-frame beta chains. Under each unique CDR3 protein, matching rows form one entry showing the most common genes and DNA. These V and J calls derive from TCRdb rather than the authors' analysis. This sample holds 110,000 to 150,000 distinct CDR3 sequences; approximately 95% were observed only once. 0.075% to 0.09% of the sample belongs to the ten largest clones.

What the research found in general, with its limitations: The number of individuals in the TCR sequencing and HLA analysis was recognized as being relatively small. In patients with Susac syndrome, the CD4+ T cell repertoire showed no detectable clonal expansion.

Notes on this clonotype: It lacks a known antigen. Qualities for individual bases were not recorded, and no much larger clone is one base off.

Sample: CD4+ T cells from PBMCs. The TCR sequence derives from a human donor with Susac syndrome. The V and J segments used are TRBV18 and TRBJ1-2; TRBD1 is perhaps the D gene, given 5 matching bases. The DNA sequence is TGTGCCAGCTCACCAGGGGCAGACTATGGCTACACCTTC. Translated, this is CASSPGADYGYTF.